These T cell receptor beta chains were read from a single sample in a study of T cells in Graves' hyperthyroidism and ophthalmopathy. In TCRdb, the multiplex PCR reads were re-called with MiXCR into one record per CDR3 protein. The sample lists under 350,000 distinct CDR3 sequences; roughly 23% were seen once. Sequencing was done on a sample of blood. The receptor set was obtained from a woman aged 50 to 60 with Graves' hyperthyroidism. Each CDR3 is given with its conserved first and last residue. A D gene is named only where the DNA matches it firmly. Size tells how often a clone was seen (once, few, many) or the class of an expanded clone, and some rows leave it out.

.	.	TRBV11-2	TRBJ2-1	TGTGCCAGCAGCTTTGGGCTCGGGGGGCGGTTCGGGGGTAATGAGCAGTTCTTC	CASSFGLGGRFGGNEQFF
.	many	TRBV20-1	TRBJ2-2	TGCAGTGCCAGCCTCGGGACTGACACCGGGGAGCTGTTTTTT	CSASLGTDTGELFF
TRBD2	few	TRBV20-1	TRBJ2-7	TGCAGTGCTAGCCGACCGGGACTAGCGGGAAGCGAGCAGTACTTC	CSASRPGLAGSEQYF
TRBD2	few	TRBV19	TRBJ2-3	TGTGGTAGCGGGAGGAGAGATACGCAGTATTTT	CGSGRRDTQYF
.	many	TRBV12-3/TRBV12-4	TRBJ1-1	TGTGCCAGCAGCTCAGGGCTGCTGAACACTGAAGCTTTCTTT	CASSSGLLNTEAFF
TRBD1	many	TRBV2	TRBJ2-1	TGTGCCAGCAGCTATGGACAGGGTTACAATGAGCAGTTCTTC	CASSYGQGYNEQFF
TRBD1	many	TRBV5-1	TRBJ1-1	TGCGCCAGCAGGAGGGGACAGGGGGACACTGAAGCTTTCTTT	CASRRGQGDTEAFF
TRBD2	few	TRBV7-9	TRBJ2-1	TGTGCCAGCGGGGGTAGCGGGAGCAGTGAGCAGTTCTTC	CASGGSGSSEQFF
.	many	TRBV6-1	TRBJ2-1	TGTGCCAGCAGCTTCTCCGTGACGAGCTCCTACAATGAGCAGTTCTTC	CASSFSVTSSYNEQFF
.	.	TRBV12-3/TRBV12-4	TRBJ1-2	TGTGCCAGCAGTGAAACAGCTAGCTATGGCTACACCTTC	CASSETASYGYTF
TRBD2	many	TRBV6-1	TRBJ2-1	TGTGCCAGCAGTTTGTCTAGCGGGAGGAGCGGTGAGCAGTTCTTC	CASSLSSGRSGEQFF
.	.	TRBV20-1	TRBJ2-2	TGCAGTGCTAGAGGGGGCAGGGACACCGGGGAGCTGTTTTTT	CSARGGRDTGELFF
.	many	TRBV4-2	TRBJ1-3	TGTGCCAGCAAAACGGGACACCATCTCTCTGGAAACACCATATATTTT	CASKTGHHLSGNTIYF
TRBD1	many	TRBV29-1	TRBJ2-7	TGCAGCGTTGAGACCGGGACAGGGGGTGACGAGCAGTACTTC	CSVETGTGGDEQYF
.	.	TRBV7-2	TRBJ1-5	TGTGCCAGCAGCTTATTCCGGGAGAGCAATCAGCCCCAGCATTTT	CASSLFRESNQPQHF
TRBD1	many	TRBV2	TRBJ1-1	TGTGCCAGGGGGACAGCGCAGAACACTGAAGCTTTCTTT	CARGTAQNTEAFF
.	.	TRBV6-5	TRBJ1-2	TGTGCCAGCAGTTACGGGGTTACGCGGGGGGCATGGACCTTC	CASSYGVTRGAWTF
.	.	TRBV20-1	TRBJ2-3	TGCAGTGCCCCCGAATTGACGGGCACAGATACGCAGTATTTT	CSAPELTGTDTQYF
TRBD1	many	TRBV5-1	TRBJ1-5	TGCGCCAGCAGCCTCGATGGACAGGTTCATCAGCCCCAGCATTTT	CASSLDGQVHQPQHF
TRBD1	.	TRBV11-2	TRBJ1-2	TGTGCCAGCGCCGGGACAGGGGGAGGGAACGGCTACACCTTC	CASAGTGGGNGYTF
TRBD1	.	TRBV20-1	TRBJ1-2	TGCAGTGCAAACGACAGGGAGAACTATGGCTACACCTTC	CSANDRENYGYTF
.	.	TRBV20-1	TRBJ2-1	TGCAGTGCTAGAGATTCATGGCTAGCAAACAATGAGCAGTTCTTC	CSARDSWLANNEQFF
.	.	TRBV7-9	TRBJ1-4	TGTGCCAGCAGCCCCATCGACCGGGGGGCTAGAGCAACTAATGAAAAACTGTCTTTT	CASSPIDRGARATNEKLSF
.	.	TRBV12-3/TRBV12-4	TRBJ2-3	TGTGCCAGCAACTCGGGGGGCACAGATACGCAGTATTTT	CASNSGGTDTQYF
TRBD1	.	TRBV11-3	TRBJ1-2	TGTGCCAGCAGCCCCAGCCCCGGGACAGCCGATTATGGCTACACCTTC	CASSPSPGTADYGYTF
.	.	TRBV6-2/TRBV6-3	TRBJ2-3	TGTGCCAGCAGATACGGAGGGGGCGCGACAGATACGCAGTATTTT	CASRYGGGATDTQYF
.	many	TRBV30	TRBJ1-1	TGTGCCTGGACAGGGGTGAACACTGAAGCTTTCTTT	CAWTGVNTEAFF
TRBD1	few	TRBV18	TRBJ1-1	TGTGCCAGCTCACGCGAATTTTCTTCCGGCGACAGGGAAAAAGCTTTCTTT	CASSREFSSGDREKAFF
TRBD2	many	TRBV20-1	TRBJ2-1	TGCAGTGCTCAGTCGACTAGCGGAGGGACCTACAATGAGCAGTTCTTC	CSAQSTSGGTYNEQFF
TRBD1	many	TRBV5-1	TRBJ1-2	TGCGCCAGCAGCTTGGGGACAGGGATCATCGGCTACACCTTC	CASSLGTGIIGYTF
TRBD2	many	TRBV13	TRBJ2-7	TGTGCCAGCAGCCATCCCGGACTAGCGGGATACGAGCAGTACTTC	CASSHPGLAGYEQYF
TRBD2	.	TRBV9	TRBJ2-3	TGTGCCAGCAGCGTAGGCCCAAAGCGGGGGGCTGGCACAGATACGCAGTATTTT	CASSVGPKRGAGTDTQYF
.	.	TRBV6-5	TRBJ1-6	TGTGCCAGCAGTTACTCAGGCGCCAATAATTCACCCCTCCACTTT	CASSYSGANNSPLHF
.	many	TRBV30	TRBJ2-5	TGTGCCTGGAGTGGAAGGGCAAAGAGGGGGACCCAGTACTTC	CAWSGRAKRGTQYF
.	.	TRBV27	TRBJ1-1	TGTGCCAGCAGTTTACAAGGGTTCACTGAAGCTTTCTTT	CASSLQGFTEAFF
TRBD1	.	TRBV6-1	TRBJ1-6	TGTGCCAGCAGTAGAACAGGGGGCGGATCACCCCTCCACTTT	CASSRTGGGSPLHF
.	.	TRBV2	TRBJ2-7	TGTGCCAGCAGCCACCCGGGGACAGAGCAGTACTTC	CASSHPGTEQYF
.	many	TRBV12-3/TRBV12-4	TRBJ1-2	TGTGCCAGCAGTCGAGGGGGTCCAGCTAACTATGGCTACACCTTC	CASSRGGPANYGYTF
TRBD2	.	TRBV29-1	TRBJ2-1	TGCAGCGTTCTCGGGACTAGCGGGAGGTTATTTAGCAATGAGCAGTTCTTC	CSVLGTSGRLFSNEQFF
.	few	TRBV12-3/TRBV12-4	TRBJ2-7	TGTGCCAGCAGTTTTTCCCACAAACCCTCCTACGAGCAGTACTTC	CASSFSHKPSYEQYF
.	many	TRBV18	TRBJ1-5	TGTGCCAGCTCACCACCCTATAGCAATCAGCCCCAGCATTTT	CASSPPYSNQPQHF
TRBD1	many	TRBV3-1	TRBJ2-3	TGTGCCAGCAGCCAAGTTGAGGGGGCAACAGATACGCAGTATTTT	CASSQVEGATDTQYF
.	many	TRBV2	TRBJ2-7	TGTGCCAGCAGTGAATCTCCCGAGCAGTACTTC	CASSESPEQYF
.	many	TRBV11-3	TRBJ2-7	TGTGCCAGCAGCTTAGTCCCCGGAATCTACGAGCAGTACTTC	CASSLVPGIYEQYF
.	few	TRBV7-9	TRBJ2-7	TGTGCCAGCAGCTCTGGGGGGCTGTCCTACTACGAACAGTACTTC	CASSSGGLSYYEQYF
TRBD2	.	TRBV12-3/TRBV12-4	TRBJ2-7	TGTGCCAGCAGTTTCAGCGGGGGGGCCGGCGAGCAGTACTTC	CASSFSGGAGEQYF
.	many	TRBV2	TRBJ2-7	TGTGCCAGCAGCCCGGAGGGAGCTTCCTACGAGCAGTACTTC	CASSPEGASYEQYF
.	many	TRBV6-2/TRBV6-3	TRBJ2-7	TGTGCCAGCAGTTACGGAGGAGGACAGACCTACGAGCAGTACTTC	CASSYGGGQTYEQYF
.	.	TRBV7-9	TRBJ1-4	TGTGCCAGCAGCAGGGCGGATGAAAAACTGTTTTTT	CASSRADEKLFF